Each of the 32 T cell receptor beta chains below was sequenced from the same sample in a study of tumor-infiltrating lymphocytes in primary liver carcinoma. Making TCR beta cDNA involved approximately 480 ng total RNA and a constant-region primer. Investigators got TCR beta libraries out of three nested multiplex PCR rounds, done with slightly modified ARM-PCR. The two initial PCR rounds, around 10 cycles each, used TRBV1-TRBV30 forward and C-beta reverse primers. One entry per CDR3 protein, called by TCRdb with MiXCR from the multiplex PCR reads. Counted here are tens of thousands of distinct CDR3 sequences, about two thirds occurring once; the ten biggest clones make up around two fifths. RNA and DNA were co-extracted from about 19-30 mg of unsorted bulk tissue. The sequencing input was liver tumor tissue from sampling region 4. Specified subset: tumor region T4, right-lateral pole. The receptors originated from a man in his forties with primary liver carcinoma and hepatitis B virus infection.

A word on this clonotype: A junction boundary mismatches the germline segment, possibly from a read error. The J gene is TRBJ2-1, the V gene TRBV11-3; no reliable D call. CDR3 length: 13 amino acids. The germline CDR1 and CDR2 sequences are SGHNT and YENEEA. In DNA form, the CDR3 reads TGTGCCAGAAGCTTAGATGGCGGTAATGAGCAGTTCTTC. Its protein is CARSLDGGNEQFF. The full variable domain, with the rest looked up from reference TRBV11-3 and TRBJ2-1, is EAGVVQSPRYKIIEKKQPVAFWCNPISGHNTLYWYLQNLGQGPELLIRYENEEAVDDSQLPKDRFSAERLKGVDSTLKIQPAELGDSAVYLCARSLDGGNEQFFGPGTRLTVL.

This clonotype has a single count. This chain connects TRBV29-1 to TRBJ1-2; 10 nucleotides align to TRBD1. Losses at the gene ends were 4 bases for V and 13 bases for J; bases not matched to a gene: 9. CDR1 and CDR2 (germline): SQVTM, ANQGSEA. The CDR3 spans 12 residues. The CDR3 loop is CSVAGQGYGCTF. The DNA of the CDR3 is TGCAGCGTTGCGGGACAGGGGTATGGTTGCACCTTC.

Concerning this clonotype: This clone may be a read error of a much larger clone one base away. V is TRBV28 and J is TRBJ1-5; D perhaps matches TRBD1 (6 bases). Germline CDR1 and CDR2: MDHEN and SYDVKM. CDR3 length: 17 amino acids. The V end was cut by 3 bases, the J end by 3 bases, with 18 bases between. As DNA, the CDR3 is TGTGCCAGCAGTTTCATCGGCAGGGGCCATAACAATCAGCCCCAGCATTTT. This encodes CASSFIGRGHNNQPQHF.

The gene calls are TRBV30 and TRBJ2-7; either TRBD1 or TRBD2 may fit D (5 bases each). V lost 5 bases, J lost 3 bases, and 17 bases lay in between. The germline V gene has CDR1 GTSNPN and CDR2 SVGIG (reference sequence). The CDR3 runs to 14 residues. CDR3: CAWGYSGTIYEQYF. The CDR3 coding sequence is TGTGCCTGGGGTTACTCAGGGACGATCTACGAGCAGTACTTC.

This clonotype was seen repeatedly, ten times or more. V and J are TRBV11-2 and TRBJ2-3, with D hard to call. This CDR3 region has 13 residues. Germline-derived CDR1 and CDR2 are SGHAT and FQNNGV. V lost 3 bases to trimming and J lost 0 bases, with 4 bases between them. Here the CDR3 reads CASSLISTDTQYF. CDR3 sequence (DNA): TGTGCCAGCAGCTTGATTAGCACAGATACGCAGTATTTT.

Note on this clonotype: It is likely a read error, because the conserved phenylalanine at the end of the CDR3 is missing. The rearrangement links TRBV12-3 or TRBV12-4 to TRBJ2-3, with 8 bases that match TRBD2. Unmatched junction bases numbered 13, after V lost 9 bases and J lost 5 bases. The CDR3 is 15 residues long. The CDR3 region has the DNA TGTGCCAGTAGTCCCCCACTAGCGGTAGTAGATACGCAGTATATT. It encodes CASSPPLAVVDTQYI.

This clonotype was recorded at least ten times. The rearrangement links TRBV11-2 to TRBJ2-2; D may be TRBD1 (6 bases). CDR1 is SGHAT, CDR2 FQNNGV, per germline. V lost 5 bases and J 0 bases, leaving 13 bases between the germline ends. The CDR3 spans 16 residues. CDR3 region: CASSPRTATNTGELFF. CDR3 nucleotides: TGTGCCAGCAGCCCCCGGACAGCTACGAACACCGGGGAGCTGTTTTTT.

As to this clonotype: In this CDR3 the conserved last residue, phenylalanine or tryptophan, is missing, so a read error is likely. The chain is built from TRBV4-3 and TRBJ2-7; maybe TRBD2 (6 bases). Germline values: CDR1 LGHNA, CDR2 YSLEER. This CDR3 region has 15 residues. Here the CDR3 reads CASSQGPGVEDEQYL. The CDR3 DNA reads TGCGCCAGCAGTCAAGGTCCGGGAGTAGAGGACGAGCAGTACCTC.

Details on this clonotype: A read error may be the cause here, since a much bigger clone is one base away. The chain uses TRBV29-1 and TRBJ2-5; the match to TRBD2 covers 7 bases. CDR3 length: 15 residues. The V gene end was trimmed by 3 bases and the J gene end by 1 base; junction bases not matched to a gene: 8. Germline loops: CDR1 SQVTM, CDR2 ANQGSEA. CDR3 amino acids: CSVEEPGRLQETQYF. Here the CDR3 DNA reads TGCAGCGTTGAGGAACCCGGGAGGCTCCAAGAGACCCAGTACTTC.

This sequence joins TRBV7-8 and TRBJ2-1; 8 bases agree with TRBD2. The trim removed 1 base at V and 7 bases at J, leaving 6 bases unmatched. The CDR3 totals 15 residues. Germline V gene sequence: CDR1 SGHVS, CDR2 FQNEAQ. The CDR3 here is CASSLGFGGRNEQFF. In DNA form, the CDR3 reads TGTGCCAGCAGCTTAGGCTTTGGCGGGAGGAATGAGCAGTTCTTC.

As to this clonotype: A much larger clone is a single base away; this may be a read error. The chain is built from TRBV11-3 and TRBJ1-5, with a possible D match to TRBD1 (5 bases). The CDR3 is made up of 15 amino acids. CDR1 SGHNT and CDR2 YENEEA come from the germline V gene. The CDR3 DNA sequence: TGTGCCGGCAGCTTAGATCTGGGGGTGGGTCAGCCCCAGCATTTT. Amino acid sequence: CAGSLDLGVGQPQHF.

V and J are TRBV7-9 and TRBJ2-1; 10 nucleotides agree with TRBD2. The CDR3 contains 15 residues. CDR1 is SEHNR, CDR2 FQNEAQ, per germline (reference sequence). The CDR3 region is CVRSFPSGRGNEQFF. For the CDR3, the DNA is TGTGTCAGGAGCTTCCCTAGCGGGAGAGGCAATGAGCAGTTCTTC. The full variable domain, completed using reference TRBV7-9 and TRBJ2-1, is DTGVSQNPRHKITKRGQNVTFRCDPISEHNRLYWYRQTLGQGPEFLTYFQNEAQLEKSRLLSDRFSAERPKGSFSTLEIQRTEQGDSAMYLCVRSFPSGRGNEQFFGPGTRLTVL.

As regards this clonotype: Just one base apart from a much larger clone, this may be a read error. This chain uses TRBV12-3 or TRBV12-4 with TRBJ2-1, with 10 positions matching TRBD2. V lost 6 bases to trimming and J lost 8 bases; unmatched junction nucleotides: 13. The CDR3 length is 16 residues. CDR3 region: CASSLLGSGRGDEQFF. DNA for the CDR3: TGTGCCAGCAGCCTTCTAGGGAGCGGGAGGGGAGATGAGCAGTTCTTC.

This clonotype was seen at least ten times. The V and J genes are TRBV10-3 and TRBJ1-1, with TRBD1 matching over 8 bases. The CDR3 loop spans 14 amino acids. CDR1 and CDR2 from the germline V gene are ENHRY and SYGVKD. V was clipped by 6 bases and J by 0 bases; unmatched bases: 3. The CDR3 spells CAISGQGLNTEAFF. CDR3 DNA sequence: TGTGCCATCAGCGGACAGGGTCTGAACACTGAAGCTTTCTTT.

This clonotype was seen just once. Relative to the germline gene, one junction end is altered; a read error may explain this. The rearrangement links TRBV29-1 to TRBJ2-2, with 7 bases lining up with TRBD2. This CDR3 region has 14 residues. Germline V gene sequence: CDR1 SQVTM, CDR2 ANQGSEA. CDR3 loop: CRAEEGGFTGELFF. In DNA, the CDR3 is TGCAGAGCCGAAGAGGGAGGGTTCACCGGGGAGCTGTTTTTC.

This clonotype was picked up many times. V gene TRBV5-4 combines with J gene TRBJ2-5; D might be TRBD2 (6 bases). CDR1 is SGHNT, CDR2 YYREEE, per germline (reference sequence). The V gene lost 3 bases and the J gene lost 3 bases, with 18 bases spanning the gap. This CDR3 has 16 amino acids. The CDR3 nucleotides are TGTGCCAGCAGCTCCGATCAGGCTAGCGTCAAAGAGACCCAGTACTTC. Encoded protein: CASSSDQASVKETQYF. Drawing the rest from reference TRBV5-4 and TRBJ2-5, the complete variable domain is ETGVTQSPTHLIKTRGQQVTLRCSSQSGHNTVSWYQQALGQGPQFIFQYYREEENGRGNFPPRFSGLQFPNYSSELNVNALELDDSALYLCASSSDQASVKETQYFGPGTRLLVL.

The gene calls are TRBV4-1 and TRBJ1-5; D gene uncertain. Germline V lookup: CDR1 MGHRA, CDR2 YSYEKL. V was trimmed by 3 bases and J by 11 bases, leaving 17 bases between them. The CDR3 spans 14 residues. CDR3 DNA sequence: TGCGCCAGCAGCCATCACAACGCACCCGTGGCCCAGCATTTT. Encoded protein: CASSHHNAPVAQHF.

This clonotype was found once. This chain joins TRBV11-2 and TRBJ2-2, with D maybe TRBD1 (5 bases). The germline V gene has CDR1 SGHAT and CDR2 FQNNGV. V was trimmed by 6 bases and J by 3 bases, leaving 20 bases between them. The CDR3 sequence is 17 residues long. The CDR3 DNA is TGTGCCAGCAGTATAGATCATCAGGGTAGGGACACCGGGGAGCTGTTTTTT. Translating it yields CASSIDHQGRDTGELFF.

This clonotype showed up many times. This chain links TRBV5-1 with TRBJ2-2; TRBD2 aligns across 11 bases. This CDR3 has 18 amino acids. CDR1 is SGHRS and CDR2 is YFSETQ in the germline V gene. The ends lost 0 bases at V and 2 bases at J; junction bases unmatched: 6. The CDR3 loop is CASSLALGLAANTGELFF. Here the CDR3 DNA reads TGCGCCAGCAGCTTGGCCCTGGGACTAGCGGCCAACACCGGGGAGCTGTTTTTT.

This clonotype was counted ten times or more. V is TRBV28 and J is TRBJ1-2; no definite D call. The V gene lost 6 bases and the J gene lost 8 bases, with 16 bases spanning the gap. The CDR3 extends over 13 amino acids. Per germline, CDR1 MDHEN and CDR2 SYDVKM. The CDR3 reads CASRDQGRGGYTF. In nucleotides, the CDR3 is TGTGCCAGCAGGGACCAAGGGCGTGGGGGCTACACCTTC.

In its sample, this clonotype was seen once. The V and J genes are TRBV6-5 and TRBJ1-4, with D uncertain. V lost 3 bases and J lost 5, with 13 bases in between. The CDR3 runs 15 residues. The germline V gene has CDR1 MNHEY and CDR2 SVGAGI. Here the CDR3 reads CASSYGDGPNEKLFF. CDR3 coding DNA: TGTGCCAGCAGTTATGGGGATGGACCCAATGAAAAACTGTTTTTT.

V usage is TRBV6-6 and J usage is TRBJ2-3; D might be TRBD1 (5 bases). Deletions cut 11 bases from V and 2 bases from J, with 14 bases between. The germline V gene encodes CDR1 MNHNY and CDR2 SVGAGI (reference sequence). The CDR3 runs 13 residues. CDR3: CAGASAPTDTQYF. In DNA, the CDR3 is TGTGCCGGGGCGAGTGCACCCACAGATACGCAGTATTTT.

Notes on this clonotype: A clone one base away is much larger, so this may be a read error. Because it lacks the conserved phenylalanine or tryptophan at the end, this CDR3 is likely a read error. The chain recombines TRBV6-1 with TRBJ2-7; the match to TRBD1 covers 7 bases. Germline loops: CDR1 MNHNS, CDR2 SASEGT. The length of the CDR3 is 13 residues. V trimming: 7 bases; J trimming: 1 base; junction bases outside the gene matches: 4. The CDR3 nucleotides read TGTGCCAGCACCCGGACAGGTTCCTACGAGCAGTACTAC. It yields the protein CASTRTGSYEQYY.

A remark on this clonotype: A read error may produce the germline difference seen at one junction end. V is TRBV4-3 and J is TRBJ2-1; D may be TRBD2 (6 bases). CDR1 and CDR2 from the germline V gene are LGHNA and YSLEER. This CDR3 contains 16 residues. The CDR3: CASSQEDGSSYNVQFF. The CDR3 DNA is TGCGCCAGCAGCCAAGAAGACGGGAGTTCCTACAATGTGCAGTTCTTC.

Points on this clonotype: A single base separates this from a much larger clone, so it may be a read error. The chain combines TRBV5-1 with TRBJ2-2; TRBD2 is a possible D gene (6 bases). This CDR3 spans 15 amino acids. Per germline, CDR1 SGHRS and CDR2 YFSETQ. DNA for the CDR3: TGCGCCAGCAGGCTGCGGACGGGACTCACCGGGGAGCTGCTTTTT. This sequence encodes CASRLRTGLTGELLF. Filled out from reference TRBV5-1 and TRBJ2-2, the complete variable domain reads KAGVTQTPRYLIKTRGQQVTLSCSPISGHRSVSWYQQTPGQGLQFLFEYFSETQRNKGNFPGRFSGRQFSNSRSEMNVSTLELGDSALYLCASRLRTGLTGELLFGEGSRLTVL.

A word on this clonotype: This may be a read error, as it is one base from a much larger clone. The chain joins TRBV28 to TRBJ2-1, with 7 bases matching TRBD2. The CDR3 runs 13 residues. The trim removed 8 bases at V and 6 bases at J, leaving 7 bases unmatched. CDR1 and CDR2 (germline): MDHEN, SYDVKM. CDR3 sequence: CASWIRGVNEQFF. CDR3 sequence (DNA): TGTGCCAGCTGGATACGGGGGGTCAATGAGCAGTTCTTC.

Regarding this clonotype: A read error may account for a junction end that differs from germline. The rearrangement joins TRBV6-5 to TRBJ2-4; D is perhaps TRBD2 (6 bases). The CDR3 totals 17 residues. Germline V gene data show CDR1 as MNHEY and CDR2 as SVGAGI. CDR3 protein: CDSSYSNGSRMGNIQYF. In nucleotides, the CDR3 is TGTGACAGCAGTTACTCTAACGGGAGTAGAATGGGGAACATTCAGTACTTC.

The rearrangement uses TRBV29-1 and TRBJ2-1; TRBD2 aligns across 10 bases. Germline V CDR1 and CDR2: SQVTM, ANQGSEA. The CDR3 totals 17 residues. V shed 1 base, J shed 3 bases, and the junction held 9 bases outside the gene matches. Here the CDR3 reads CSVEVGPAGGVYNEQFF. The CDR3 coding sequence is TGCAGCGTTGAAGTTGGGCCAGCGGGAGGGGTCTACAATGAGCAGTTCTTC.

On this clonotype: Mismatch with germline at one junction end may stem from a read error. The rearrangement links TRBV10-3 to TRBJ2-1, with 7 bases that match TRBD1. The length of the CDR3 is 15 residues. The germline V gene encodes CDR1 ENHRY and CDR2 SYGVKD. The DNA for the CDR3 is TGTGTCATCAGTGATGCAACAGGGGTGGGGAATGAGCAGTTCTTC. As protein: CVISDATGVGNEQFF.

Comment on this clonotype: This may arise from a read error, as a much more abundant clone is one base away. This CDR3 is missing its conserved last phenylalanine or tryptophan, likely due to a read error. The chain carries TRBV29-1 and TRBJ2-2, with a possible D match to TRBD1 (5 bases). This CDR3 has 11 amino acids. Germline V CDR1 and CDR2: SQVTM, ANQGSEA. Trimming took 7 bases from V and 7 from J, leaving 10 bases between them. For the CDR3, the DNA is TGCAGCGCCAAGGGGAACGGGGAGCTGTTTCTT. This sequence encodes CSAKGNGELFL.

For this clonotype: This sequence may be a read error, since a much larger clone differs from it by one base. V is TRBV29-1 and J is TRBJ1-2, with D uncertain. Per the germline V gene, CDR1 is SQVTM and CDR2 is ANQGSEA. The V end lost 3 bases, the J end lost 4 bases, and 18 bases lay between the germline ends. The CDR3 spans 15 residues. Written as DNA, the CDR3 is TGCAGCGTTGACGTATCCGCCAGCGCCTCCTATGGCTACACCTTC. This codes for CSVDVSASASYGYTF.

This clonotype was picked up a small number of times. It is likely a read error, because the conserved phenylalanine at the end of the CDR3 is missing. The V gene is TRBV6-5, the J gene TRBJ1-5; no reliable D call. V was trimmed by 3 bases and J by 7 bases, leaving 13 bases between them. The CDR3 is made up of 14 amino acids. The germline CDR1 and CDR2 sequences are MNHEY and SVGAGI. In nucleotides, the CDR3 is TGTGCCAGCAGTTATAGAGGTGCGAACCAGCCCCAGCATCTT. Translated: CASSYRGANQPQHL.